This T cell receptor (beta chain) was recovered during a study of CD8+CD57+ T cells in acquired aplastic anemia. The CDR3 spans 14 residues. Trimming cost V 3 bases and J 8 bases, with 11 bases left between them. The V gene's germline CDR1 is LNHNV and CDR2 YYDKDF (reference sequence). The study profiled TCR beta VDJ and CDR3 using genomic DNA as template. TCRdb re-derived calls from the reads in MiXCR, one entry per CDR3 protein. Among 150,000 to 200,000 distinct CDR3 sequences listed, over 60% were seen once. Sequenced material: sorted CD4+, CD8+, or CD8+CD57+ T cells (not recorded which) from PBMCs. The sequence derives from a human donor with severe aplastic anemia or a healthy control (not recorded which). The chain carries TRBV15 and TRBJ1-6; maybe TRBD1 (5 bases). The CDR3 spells CATSRGRDDSPLHF. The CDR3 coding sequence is TGTGCCACCAGCAGGGGCAGGGACGATTCACCCCTCCACTTT.